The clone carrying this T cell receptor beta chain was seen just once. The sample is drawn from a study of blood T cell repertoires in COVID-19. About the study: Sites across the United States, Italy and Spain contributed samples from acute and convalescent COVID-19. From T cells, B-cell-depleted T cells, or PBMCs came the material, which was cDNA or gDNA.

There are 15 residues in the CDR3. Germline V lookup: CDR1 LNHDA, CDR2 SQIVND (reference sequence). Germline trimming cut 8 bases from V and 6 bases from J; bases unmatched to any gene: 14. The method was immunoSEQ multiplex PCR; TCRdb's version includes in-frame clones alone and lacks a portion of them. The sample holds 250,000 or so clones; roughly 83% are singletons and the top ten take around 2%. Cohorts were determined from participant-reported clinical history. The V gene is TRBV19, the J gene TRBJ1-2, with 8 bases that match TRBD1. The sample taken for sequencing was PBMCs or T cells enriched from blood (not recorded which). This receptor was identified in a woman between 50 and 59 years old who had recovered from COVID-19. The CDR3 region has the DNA TGTGCCAGTGGAACGGAAACCCAGGGGGCCCATGGCTACACCTTC. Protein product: CASGTETQGAHGYTF.